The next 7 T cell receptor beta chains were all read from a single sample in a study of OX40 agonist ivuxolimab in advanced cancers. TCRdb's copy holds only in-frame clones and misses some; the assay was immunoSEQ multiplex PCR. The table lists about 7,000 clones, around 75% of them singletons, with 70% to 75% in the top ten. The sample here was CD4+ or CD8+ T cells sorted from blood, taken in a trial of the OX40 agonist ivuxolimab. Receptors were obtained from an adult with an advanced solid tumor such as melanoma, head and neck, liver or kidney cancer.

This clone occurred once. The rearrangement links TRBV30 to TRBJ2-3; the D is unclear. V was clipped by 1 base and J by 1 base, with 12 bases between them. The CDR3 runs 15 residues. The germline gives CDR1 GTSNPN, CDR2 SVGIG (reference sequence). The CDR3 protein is CAWSALFVGTDTQYF. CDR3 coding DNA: TGTGCCTGGAGTGCATTGTTTGTCGGCACAGATACGCAGTATTTT.

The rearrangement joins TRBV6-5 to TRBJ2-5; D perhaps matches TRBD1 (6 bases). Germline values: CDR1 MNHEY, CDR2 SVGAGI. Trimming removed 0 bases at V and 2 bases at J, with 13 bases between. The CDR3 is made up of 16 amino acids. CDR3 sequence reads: CASSYSMGHPQETQYF. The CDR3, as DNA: TGTGCCAGCAGTTACTCGATGGGACATCCACAAGAGACCCAGTACTTC.

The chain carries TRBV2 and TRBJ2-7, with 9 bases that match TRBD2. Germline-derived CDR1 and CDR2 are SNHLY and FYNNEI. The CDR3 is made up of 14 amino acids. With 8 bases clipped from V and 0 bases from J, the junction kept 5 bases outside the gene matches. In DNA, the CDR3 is TGTGCCAGCCAAGCGGGGGGAAGCTCCTACGAGCAGTACTTC. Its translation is CASQAGGSSYEQYF. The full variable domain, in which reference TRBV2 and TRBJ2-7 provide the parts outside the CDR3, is EPEVTQTPSHQVTQMGQEVILRCVPISNHLYFYWYRQILGQKVEFLVSFYNNEISEKSEIFDDQFSVERPDGSNFTLKIRSTKLEDSAMYFCASQAGGSSYEQYFGPGTRLTVT.

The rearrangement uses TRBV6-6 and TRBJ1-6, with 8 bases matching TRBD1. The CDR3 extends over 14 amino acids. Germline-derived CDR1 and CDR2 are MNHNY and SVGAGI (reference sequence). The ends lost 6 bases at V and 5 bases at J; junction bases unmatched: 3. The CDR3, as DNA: TGTGCCAGCAGACAGGGGGTCAATAATTCACCCCTCCACTTT. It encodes CASRQGVNNSPLHF.

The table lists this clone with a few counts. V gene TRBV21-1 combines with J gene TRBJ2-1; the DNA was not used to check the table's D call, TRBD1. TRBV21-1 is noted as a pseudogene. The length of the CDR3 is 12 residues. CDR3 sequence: CASSRTDNEQFF. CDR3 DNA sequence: TGTGCCAGCAGCAGGACAGACAATGAGCAGTTCTTC.

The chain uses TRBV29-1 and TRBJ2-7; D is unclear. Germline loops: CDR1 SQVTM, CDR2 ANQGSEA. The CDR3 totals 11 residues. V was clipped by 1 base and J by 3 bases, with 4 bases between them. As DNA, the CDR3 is TGCAGCGTTGAAGGTAACTACGAGCAGTACTTC. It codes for CSVEGNYEQYF.

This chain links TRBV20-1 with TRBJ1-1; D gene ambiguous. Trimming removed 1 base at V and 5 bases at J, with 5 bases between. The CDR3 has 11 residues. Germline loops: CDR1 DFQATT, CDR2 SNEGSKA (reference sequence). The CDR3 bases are TGCAGTGCTAGAGCTGGTACTGAAGCTTTCTTT. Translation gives CSARAGTEAFF.